Listed below are T cell receptor beta chains from one sample, sequenced in a study of T cell responses to AZD1222 COVID-19 vaccine. Repertoires were generated with immunoSEQ multiplex PCR, while TCRdb's copy carries only in-frame clones and drops some. The table shows 140,000 to 150,000 clones, with roughly 87% occurring only once. This sample comprised peripheral blood, obtained on day 0 of AZD1222 vaccination. The receptor set was obtained from an adult in good health. Both conserved end residues are part of each CDR3. The order of the fields is J gene, clone size, D gene, V gene, CDR3 DNA, CDR3 protein. The D gene is left open where the match is weak. Rows may omit the clone size; those that give it use once, few, many or a size class.

>TRBJ2-2|once|TRBD2|TRBV28
TGTGCCAGCAGAGGACTAGCGGCAATAACCGGGGAGCTGTTTTTT
CASRGLAAITGELFF
>TRBJ1-3|-|-|TRBV3-1/TRBV3-2
TGTGCCAGCAGCCCTTCGTCTGGAAACACCATATATTTT
CASSPSSGNTIYF
>TRBJ2-1|-|-|TRBV5-5
TGTGCCAGCAGCTTGGGCAATGAGCAGTTCTTC
CASSLGNEQFF
>TRBJ2-3|-|-|TRBV24-1
TGTGCCACCAGTGATTCGACACGCACAGATACGCAGTATTTT
CATSDSTRTDTQYF
>TRBJ2-5|-|TRBD2|TRBV18
TGTGCCAGCTCACCGGGACTAGCGGTCCAAGAGACCCAGTACTTC
CASSPGLAVQETQYF
>TRBJ1-2|-|TRBD1|TRBV19
TGTGCCAGTAGTATAGTAGACAGGGGAAATGGCTACACCTTC
CASSIVDRGNGYTF
>TRBJ2-7|-|-|TRBV19
TGTGCCAGTAGCAGACAGGTTAGCTCCTACGAGCAGTACTTC
CASSRQVSSYEQYF
>TRBJ2-1|-|TRBD2|TRBV3-1/TRBV3-2
TGTGCCAGCAGCCAAGGATTAGCGGGGCCCCTCTCCTACAATGAGCAGTTCTTC
CASSQGLAGPLSYNEQFF
>TRBJ2-5|-|-|TRBV7-2
TGTGCCAGCAGCCGGGGGGCCAGGCCTCGGGAGACCCAGTACTTC
CASSRGARPRETQYF
>TRBJ1-1|-|TRBD1|TRBV5-4
TGTGCCAGCAGCCCCAGACAGGGGATAAACACTGAAGCTTTCTTT
CASSPRQGINTEAFF
>TRBJ2-4|once|-|TRBV21-1
TGTGCCAGCAGCAAAGTACGACATTGGAAAAACATTCAGTACTTC
CASSKVRHWKNIQYF
>TRBJ2-7|-|TRBD2|TRBV11-2
TGTGCCAGCAGCTTAGGGACCCCGAGACTAGCGGGCCGATCCTACGAGCAGTACTTC
CASSLGTPRLAGRSYEQYF
>TRBJ1-6|-|-|TRBV25-1
TGTGCCAGCAGTAGAACGGCGGAACCCCTCCACTTT
CASSRTAEPLHF
>TRBJ1-3|once|-|TRBV4-1
TGCGCCAGCAGCCAAGTCCAGTGGGGGCTTCCTGGAAACACCATATATTTT
CASSQVQWGLPGNTIYF
>TRBJ2-5|-|TRBD1|TRBV24-1
TGTGCCACCAGTGATACCGGGACAGGGGGGAGAGAGACCCAGTACTTC
CATSDTGTGGRETQYF
>TRBJ2-2|-|-|TRBV28
TGTGCCAGCAGTTTATCGGAGGTCTCCGGGGAGCTGTTTTTT
CASSLSEVSGELFF
>TRBJ1-6|-|-|TRBV28
TGTGCCAGCAGTACCCCCGGCAGGACCAGTTCACCCCTCCACTTT
CASSTPGRTSSPLHF
>TRBJ1-5|-|-|TRBV7-6
TGTGCCAGCAGCCAAGTCTACGGGGCCCTTCAGCATTTT
CASSQVYGALQHF
>TRBJ2-1|-|TRBD2|TRBV18
TGTGCCAGCTCCCGATCCGGGACTAGCGGGAGAAACTACAATGAGCAGTTCTTC
CASSRSGTSGRNYNEQFF
>TRBJ1-6|-|-|TRBV7-6
TGTGCCAGCAGACCCCTTTATAAGAGCTCCTATAATTCACCCCTCCACTTT
CASRPLYKSSYNSPLHF
>TRBJ1-5|once|-|TRBV3-1/TRBV3-2
TGTGCCAGCAGCCAAGATCCGGGCAGAGATCAGCCCCAGCATTTT
CASSQDPGRDQPQHF
>TRBJ2-2|-|-|TRBV9
TGTGCCAGCAGCTCAAAGATGACCGGGGAGCTGTTTTTT
CASSSKMTGELFF
>TRBJ2-7|once|-|TRBV28
TGTGCCAGCAGTTTACCCGGGACCGATTCCTACGAGCAGTACTTC
CASSLPGTDSYEQYF